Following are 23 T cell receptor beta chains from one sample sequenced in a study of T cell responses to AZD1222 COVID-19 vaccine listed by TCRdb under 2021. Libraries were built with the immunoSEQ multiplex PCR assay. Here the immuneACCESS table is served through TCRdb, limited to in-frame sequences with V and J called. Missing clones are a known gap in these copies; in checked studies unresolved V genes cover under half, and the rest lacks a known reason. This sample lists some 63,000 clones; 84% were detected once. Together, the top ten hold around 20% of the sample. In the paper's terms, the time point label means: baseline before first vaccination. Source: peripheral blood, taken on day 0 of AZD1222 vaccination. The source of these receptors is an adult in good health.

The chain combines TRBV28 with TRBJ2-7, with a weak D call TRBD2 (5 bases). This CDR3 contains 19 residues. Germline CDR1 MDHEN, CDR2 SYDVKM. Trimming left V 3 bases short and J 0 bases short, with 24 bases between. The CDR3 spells CASSLGRTYTSIYSYEQYF. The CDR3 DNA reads TGTGCCAGCAGTTTGGGTCGGACTTATACGAGTATATACTCCTACGAGCAGTACTTC.

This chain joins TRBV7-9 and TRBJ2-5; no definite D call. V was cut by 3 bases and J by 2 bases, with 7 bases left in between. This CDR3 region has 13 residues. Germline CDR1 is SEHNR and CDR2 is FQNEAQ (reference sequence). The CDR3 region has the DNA TGTGCCAGCAGCTTGGGAAGACAAGAGACCCAGTACTTC. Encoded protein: CASSLGRQETQYF.

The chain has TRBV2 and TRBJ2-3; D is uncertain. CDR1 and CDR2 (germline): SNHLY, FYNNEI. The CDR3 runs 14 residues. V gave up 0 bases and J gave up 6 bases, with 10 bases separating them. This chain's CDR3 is CASSEADLDDTQYF. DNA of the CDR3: TGTGCCAGCAGTGAAGCGGATCTCGATGATACGCAGTATTTT.

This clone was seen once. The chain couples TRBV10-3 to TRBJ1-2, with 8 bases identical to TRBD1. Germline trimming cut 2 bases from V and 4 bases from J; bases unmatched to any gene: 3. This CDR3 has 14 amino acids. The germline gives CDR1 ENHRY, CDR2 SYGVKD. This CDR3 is CAISEDRGTYGYTF. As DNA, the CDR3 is TGTGCCATCAGTGAGGACAGGGGAACCTATGGCTACACCTTC.

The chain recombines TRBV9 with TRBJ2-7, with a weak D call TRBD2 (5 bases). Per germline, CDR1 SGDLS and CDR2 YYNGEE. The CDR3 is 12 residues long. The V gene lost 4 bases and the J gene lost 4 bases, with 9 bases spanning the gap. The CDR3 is CASSNPGYEQYF. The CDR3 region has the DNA TGTGCCAGCAGCAATCCGGGGTACGAGCAGTACTTC.

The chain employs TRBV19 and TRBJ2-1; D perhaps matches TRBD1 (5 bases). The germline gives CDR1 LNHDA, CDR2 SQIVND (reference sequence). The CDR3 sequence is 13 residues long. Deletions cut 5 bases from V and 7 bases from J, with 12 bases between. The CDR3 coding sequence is TGTGCCAGTAGTCCCTTCTCAGGGAATGAGCAGTTCTTC. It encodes CASSPFSGNEQFF.

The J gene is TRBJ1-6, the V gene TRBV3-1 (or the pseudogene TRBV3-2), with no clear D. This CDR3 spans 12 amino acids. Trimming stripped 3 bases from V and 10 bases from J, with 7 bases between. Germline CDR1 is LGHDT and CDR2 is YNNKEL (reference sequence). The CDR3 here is CASSHWESPLHF. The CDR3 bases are TGTGCCAGCAGCCATTGGGAATCACCCCTCCACTTT.

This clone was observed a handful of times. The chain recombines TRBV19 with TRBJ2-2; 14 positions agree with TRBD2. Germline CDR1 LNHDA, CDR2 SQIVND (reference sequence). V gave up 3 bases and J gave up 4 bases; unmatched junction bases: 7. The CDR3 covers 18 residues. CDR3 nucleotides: TGTGCCAGTAGTATCCAAGGACTAGCGGGAGGACGCACCGGGGAGCTGTTTTTT. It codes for CASSIQGLAGGRTGELFF. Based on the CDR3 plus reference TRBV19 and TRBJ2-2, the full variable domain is DGGITQSPKYLFRKEGQNVTLSCEQNLNHDAMYWYRQDPGQGLRLIYYSQIVNDFQKGDIAEGYSVSREKKESFPLTVTSAQKNPTAFYLCASSIQGLAGGRTGELFFGEGSRLTVL.

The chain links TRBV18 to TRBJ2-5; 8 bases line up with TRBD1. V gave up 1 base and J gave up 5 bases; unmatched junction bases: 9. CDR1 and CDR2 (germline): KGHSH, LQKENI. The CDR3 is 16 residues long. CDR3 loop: CASSPRARGRPETQYF. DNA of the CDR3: TGTGCCAGCTCACCACGGGCCAGGGGGCGCCCCGAGACCCAGTACTTC.

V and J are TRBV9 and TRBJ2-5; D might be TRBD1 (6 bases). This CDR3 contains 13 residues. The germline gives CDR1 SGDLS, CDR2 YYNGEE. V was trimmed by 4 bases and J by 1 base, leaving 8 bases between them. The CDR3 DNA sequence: TGTGCCAGCAGCCGACAGGTCCAAGAGACCCAGTACTTC. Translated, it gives CASSRQVQETQYF.

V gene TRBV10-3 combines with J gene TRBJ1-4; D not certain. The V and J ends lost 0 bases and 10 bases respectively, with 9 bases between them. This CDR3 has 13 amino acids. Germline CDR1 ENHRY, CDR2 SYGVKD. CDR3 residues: CAISESGVGKLFF. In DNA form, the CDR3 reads TGTGCCATCAGTGAGTCGGGCGTGGGAAAACTGTTTTTT.

The CDR3 spells CASSAPSSGNTIYF. The CDR3 DNA reads TGTGCCAGCAGCGCCCCTTCCTCTGGAAACACCATATATTTT. The chain is built from TRBV7-2 and TRBJ1-3; D is unclear. Germline CDR1 reads SGHTA; CDR2 reads FQGNSA. The CDR3 extends over 14 amino acids. Trimming took off 5 bases at V and 0 bases at J, with 8 bases between the two ends.

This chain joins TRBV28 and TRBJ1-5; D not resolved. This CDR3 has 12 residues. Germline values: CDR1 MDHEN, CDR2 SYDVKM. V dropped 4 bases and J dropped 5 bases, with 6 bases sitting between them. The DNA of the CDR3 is TGTGCCAGCAGTTCGGGCTATCAGCCCCAGCATTTT. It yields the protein CASSSGYQPQHF.

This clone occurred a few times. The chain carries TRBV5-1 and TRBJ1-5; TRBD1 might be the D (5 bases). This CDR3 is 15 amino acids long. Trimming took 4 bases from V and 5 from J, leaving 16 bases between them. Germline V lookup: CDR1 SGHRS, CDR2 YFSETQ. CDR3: CASSPGTFSDQPQHF. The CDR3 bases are TGCGCCAGCAGCCCCGGGACTTTCAGTGATCAGCCCCAGCATTTT.

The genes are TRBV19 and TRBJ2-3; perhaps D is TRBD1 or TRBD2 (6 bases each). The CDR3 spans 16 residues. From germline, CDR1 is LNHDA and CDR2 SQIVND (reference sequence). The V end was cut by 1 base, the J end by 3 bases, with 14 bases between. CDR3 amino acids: CASSIGDRGRTDTQYF. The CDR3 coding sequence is TGTGCCAGTAGTATAGGCGACCGGGGGCGAACAGATACGCAGTATTTT.

CDR3 nucleotides: TGTGCCAGCAGTTACCCCCAACTGACTGAGAGCTCCTACGAGCAGTACTTC. Translating it yields CASSYPQLTESSYEQYF. The chain uses TRBV6-2 or TRBV6-3 and TRBJ2-7; D gene uncertain. Germline values: CDR1 MNHEY, CDR2 SVGEGT. With 2 bases removed from V and 0 bases from J, the gap between germline ends came to 17 bases. The CDR3 sequence is 17 residues long.

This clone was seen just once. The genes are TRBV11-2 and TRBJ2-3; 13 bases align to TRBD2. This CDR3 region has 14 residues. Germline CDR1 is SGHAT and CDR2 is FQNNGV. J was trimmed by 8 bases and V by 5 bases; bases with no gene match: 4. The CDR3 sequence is CASSPRTSGSTQYF. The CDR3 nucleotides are TGTGCCAGCAGCCCAAGGACTAGCGGGAGTACGCAGTATTTT.

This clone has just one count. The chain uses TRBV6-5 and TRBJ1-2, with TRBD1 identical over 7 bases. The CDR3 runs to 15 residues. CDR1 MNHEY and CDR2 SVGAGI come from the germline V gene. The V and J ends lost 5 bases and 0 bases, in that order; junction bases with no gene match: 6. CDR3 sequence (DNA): TGTGCCAGCAGTCCCACAGGGGCCACTAACTATGGCTACACCTTC. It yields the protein CASSPTGATNYGYTF.

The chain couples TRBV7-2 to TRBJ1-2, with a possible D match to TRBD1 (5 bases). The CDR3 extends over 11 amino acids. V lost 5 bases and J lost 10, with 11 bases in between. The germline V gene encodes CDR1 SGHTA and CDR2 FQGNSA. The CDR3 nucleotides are TGTGCCAGCAGCGCTCAGGGAGCCTACACCTTC. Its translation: CASSAQGAYTF. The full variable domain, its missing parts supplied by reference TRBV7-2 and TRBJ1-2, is GAGVSQSPSNKVTEKGKDVELRCDPISGHTALYWYRQSLGQGLEFLIYFQGNSAPDKSGLPSDRFSAERTGGSVSTLTIQRTQQEDSAVYLCASSAQGAYTFGSGTRLTVV.

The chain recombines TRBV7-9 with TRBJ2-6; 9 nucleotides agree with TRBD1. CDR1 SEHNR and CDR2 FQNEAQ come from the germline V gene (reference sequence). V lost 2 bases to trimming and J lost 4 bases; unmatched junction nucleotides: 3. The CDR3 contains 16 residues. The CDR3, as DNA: TGTGCCAGCAGCTTAAGGGACAGGGAGGGGGCCAACGTCCTGACTTTC. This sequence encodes CASSLRDREGANVLTF.

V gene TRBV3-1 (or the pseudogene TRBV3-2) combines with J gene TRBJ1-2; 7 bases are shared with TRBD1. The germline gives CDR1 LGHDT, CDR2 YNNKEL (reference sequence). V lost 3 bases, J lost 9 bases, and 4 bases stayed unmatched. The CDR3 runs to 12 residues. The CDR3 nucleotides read TGTGCCAGCAGCCATCTGACAGGGAGCTACACCTTC. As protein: CASSHLTGSYTF.

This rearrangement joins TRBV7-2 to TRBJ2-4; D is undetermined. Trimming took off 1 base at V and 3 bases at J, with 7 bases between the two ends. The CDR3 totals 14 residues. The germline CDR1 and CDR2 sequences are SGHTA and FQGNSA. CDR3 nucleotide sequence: TGTGCCAGCAGCTTAGACAGCTACAAAAACATTCAGTACTTC. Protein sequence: CASSLDSYKNIQYF.

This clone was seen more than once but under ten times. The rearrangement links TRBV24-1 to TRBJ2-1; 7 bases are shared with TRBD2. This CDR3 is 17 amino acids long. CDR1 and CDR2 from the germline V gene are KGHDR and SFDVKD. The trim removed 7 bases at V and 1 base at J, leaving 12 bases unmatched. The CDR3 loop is CATRSIRREGSYNEQFF. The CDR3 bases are TGTGCCACCAGGTCGATTAGGAGGGAGGGATCCTACAATGAGCAGTTCTTC.